This entry concerns a single T cell receptor (beta chain). The data are from a study of blood T cell repertoires in COVID-19. Study context: The cDNA or gDNA used as material had been derived from T cells, B-cell-depleted T cells, or PBMCs.

J gave up 3 bases and V 6 bases, and 1 base lay outside the gene matches. The CDR3 covers 13 residues. Original processing methods: For nucleated cells, counts were estimated from reference gene primer amplification. The repertoire was sequenced with immunoSEQ multiplex PCR; TCRdb's copy has only in-frame clones and lacks some. The D gene and trimming were derived from the DNA, and the V and J assignments and clone size from that table. The data hold 26,000 or so clones, with 87% observed a single time. What was sequenced was peripheral blood. The receptor was derived from a human donor in a cohort sampled during active COVID-19. The donor label of this sample is uncertain. The J gene is TRBJ1-5, the V gene TRBV12-3 or TRBV12-4; 8 bases agree with TRBD1. CDR3 region: CASRDRANQPQHF. CDR3 bases: TGTGCCAGCAGGGACAGGGCCAATCAGCCCCAGCATTTT.